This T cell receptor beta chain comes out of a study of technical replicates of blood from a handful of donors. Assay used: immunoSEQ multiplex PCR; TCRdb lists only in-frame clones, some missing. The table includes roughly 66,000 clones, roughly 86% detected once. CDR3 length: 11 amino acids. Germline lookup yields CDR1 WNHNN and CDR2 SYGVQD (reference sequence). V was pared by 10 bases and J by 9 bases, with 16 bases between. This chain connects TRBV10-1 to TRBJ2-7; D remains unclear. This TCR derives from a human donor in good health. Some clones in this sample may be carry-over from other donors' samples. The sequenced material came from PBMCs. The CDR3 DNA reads TGCGCCACCGCAACCTACGGTGGGCAGTACTTC. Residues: CATATYGGQYF.